This T cell receptor (beta chain) was sequenced during a study of CD8 T cells in ankylosing spondylitis. Study-wide points: Clones linked to disease, bearing a CD8+ phenotype, were relatively rare in peripheral blood.

CDR3 length: 14 residues. Germline loops: CDR1 SGDLS, CDR2 YYNGEE. V was trimmed by 0 bases and J by 2 bases, leaving 7 bases between them. From the 5' RACE reads, TCRdb called clonotypes with MiXCR, one entry per CDR3 protein. The sample has roughly 40,000 distinct CDR3 sequences, 2.7% seen once. This clonotype showed up many times. Its antigen remains unidentified. The sample comprised blood, either unsorted or a sorted T cell fraction (not recorded which). The V and J genes are TRBV9 and TRBJ2-3; no clear D. This receptor was taken from a male donor with ankylosing spondylitis or in good health (not recorded which). CDR3 sequence: CASSVEAATDTQYF. In DNA form, the CDR3 reads TGTGCCAGCAGCGTAGAGGCGGCCACAGATACGCAGTATTTT. The complete variable domain, with remaining parts taken from reference TRBV9 and TRBJ2-3, reads DSGVTQTPKHLITATGQRVTLRCSPRSGDLSVYWYQQSLDQGLQFLIQYYNGEERAKGNILERFSAQQFPDLHSELNLSSLELGDSALYFCASSVEAATDTQYFGPGTRLTVL.